This T cell receptor (beta chain) was recorded in a study of neoadjuvant anti-PD-1 for oral cavity cancer. Sequenced by immunoSEQ multiplex PCR; TCRdb stores in-frame clones only, minus some. The sample holds some 17,000 clones, about 72% seen once. Of note for this clone: Sequence at one end of the junction differs from germline and may be a read error.

This specimen was PBMCs, taken before nivolumab (anti-PD-1) treatment. This sequence originates from a person aged 40 to 85 with oral cavity squamous cell carcinoma.

CDR3 coding DNA: TGTGCTAGCAGCTTAACCACGAACACCGGGGAGCTGTTTTTT. This codes for CASSLTTNTGELFF. The J gene is TRBJ2-2, the V gene TRBV7-7; D remains ambiguous. CDR3 length: 14 residues. The V gene's germline CDR1 is SSHAT and CDR2 FNYEAQ (reference sequence).